One sample yielded the 22 T cell receptor beta chains listed below, sequenced in a study of shared clonotypes between healthy human individuals. Using immunoSEQ multiplex PCR, the repertoire was profiled, and TCRdb retains in-frame clones only, with some absent. The sample records 2 million to 3 million clones, 93% being singletons. The sequenced material came from naive CD4+ T cells from PBMCs. Noted subset: CD45RA+ positively selected. The source of these receptors is a man between 18 and 29 years old in good health. Some clones in this sample may be carry-over from other donors' samples.

This rearrangement joins TRBV7-8 to TRBJ2-2; weak D call: TRBD1 (5 bases). V gave up 2 bases and J gave up 5 bases, with 9 bases separating them. The CDR3 runs 14 residues. Per the germline V gene, CDR1 is SGHVS and CDR2 is FQNEAQ. CDR3 nucleotide sequence: TGTGCCAGCAGCTTACTCCCAGGGACCGGGGAGCTGTTTTTT. This translates into CASSLLPGTGELFF.

The V gene is TRBV27, the J gene TRBJ1-5, with D uncertain. The CDR3 contains 14 residues. The ends were cut back, 3 bases at V and 3 bases at J, with 9 bases in the middle. Per the germline V gene, CDR1 is MNHEY and CDR2 is SMNVEV (reference sequence). The CDR3: CASSFIGVNQPQHF. In DNA form, the CDR3 reads TGTGCCAGCAGTTTCATCGGGGTCAATCAGCCCCAGCATTTT.

Note on this clone: This CDR3 is also generated by other DNA sequences in the sample. This chain connects TRBV11-2 to TRBJ1-3; tentatively, D is TRBD1 (6 bases). This CDR3 spans 13 amino acids. In germline, CDR1 is SGHAT, CDR2 FQNNGV. V was trimmed by 1 base and J by 7 bases, leaving 8 bases between them. Here the CDR3 reads CASSLAGANTIYF. The CDR3 nucleotides read TGTGCCAGCAGCTTAGCAGGGGCGAACACCATATATTTT.

The chain has TRBV9 and TRBJ2-2, with D tentatively TRBD2 (5 bases). CDR1 is SGDLS and CDR2 is YYNGEE in the germline V gene. The CDR3 runs to 14 residues. V lost 4 bases and J 1 base, leaving 8 bases between the germline ends. Here the CDR3 reads CASSLSGNTGELFF. DNA for the CDR3: TGTGCCAGCAGCCTCAGCGGGAACACCGGGGAGCTGTTTTTT.

The V and J genes are TRBV4-1 and TRBJ2-5; unclear D gene. The germline V and J ends were trimmed by 1 base and 2 bases, with 11 bases remaining between them. The CDR3 loop spans 15 amino acids. The germline V gene encodes CDR1 MGHRA and CDR2 YSYEKL. The CDR3 DNA sequence: TGCGCCAGCAGCCAAGTTTATCCTAAGCAAGAGACCCAGTACTTC. It translates to CASSQVYPKQETQYF.

The chain uses TRBV27 and TRBJ2-2, with D possibly matching TRBD1 (6 bases). Trimming left V 3 bases short and J 3 bases short, with 8 bases between. The CDR3 extends over 14 amino acids. The germline CDR1 and CDR2 sequences are MNHEY and SMNVEV (reference sequence). The CDR3 region is CASSLWGHTGELFF. The CDR3 region has the DNA TGTGCCAGCAGTTTGTGGGGGCACACCGGGGAGCTGTTTTTT.

J is TRBJ1-3 and V is TRBV5-1; D is unresolved. This CDR3 has 15 amino acids. V dropped 4 bases and J dropped 1 base, with 12 bases sitting between them. The germline CDR1 and CDR2 sequences are SGHRS and YFSETQ. The CDR3 DNA reads TGCGCCAGCAGCACCGAGGGAATTTCTGGAAACACCATATATTTT. It specifies CASSTEGISGNTIYF.

This clone was detected a few times. The V and J genes are TRBV7-3 and TRBJ2-7; the D is unclear. V lost 6 bases and J 2 bases, leaving 17 bases between the germline ends. In germline, CDR1 is SGHTA, CDR2 FQGTGA. The CDR3 is 15 residues long. The CDR3 DNA sequence: TGTGCCAGCAGTCCCCACGGAACAGATACCTACGAGCAGTACTTC. Translating gives CASSPHGTDTYEQYF.

The genes are TRBV4-2 and TRBJ1-2; a possible D gene is TRBD1 (5 bases). Trimming took 5 bases from V and 6 from J, leaving 10 bases between them. CDR1 is LGHNA and CDR2 is YNFKEQ in the germline V gene. The CDR3 contains 12 residues. DNA for the CDR3: TGTGCCAGCAGCTTAGACAGCCATGGCTACACCTTC. It is translated as CASSLDSHGYTF.

The chain carries TRBV28 and TRBJ2-3, with D maybe TRBD2 (6 bases). Germline values: CDR1 MDHEN, CDR2 SYDVKM. This CDR3 is 17 amino acids long. Trimming left V 5 bases short and J 2 bases short, with 20 bases between. The CDR3 region has the DNA TGTGCCAGCAGTGCCCGCCGGGGAGCGGGCCTCACAGATACGCAGTATTTT. Translation gives CASSARRGAGLTDTQYF.

The sample holds one count of this clone. J is TRBJ1-1 and V is TRBV19; a possible D gene is TRBD1 (5 bases). CDR3 length: 15 residues. The ends were cut back, 2 bases at V and 4 bases at J, with 14 bases in the middle. Germline CDR1 LNHDA, CDR2 SQIVND (reference sequence). The CDR3 sequence is CASSISRGMATEAFF. In nucleotides, the CDR3 is TGTGCCAGTAGTATATCCCGGGGGATGGCCACTGAAGCTTTCTTT.

The chain couples TRBV27 to TRBJ2-7, with 13 nucleotides matching TRBD2. This CDR3 is built from 18 residues. The V gene's germline CDR1 is MNHEY and CDR2 SMNVEV (reference sequence). V was pared by 2 bases and J by 4 bases, with 11 bases of the junction left unmatched. CDR3 protein: CASSLPHLGLAGEYEQYF. CDR3 coding DNA: TGTGCCAGCAGTTTACCCCATCTTGGACTAGCGGGAGAGTACGAGCAGTACTTC.

This chain links TRBV5-1 with TRBJ2-5, with 11 bases fitting TRBD1. V lost 5 bases, J lost 1 base, and 13 bases stayed unmatched. Looked up from germline, CDR1 is SGHRS and CDR2 is YFSETQ. The CDR3 is 18 amino acids. CDR3 DNA sequence: TGCGCCAGCAGTCCGGGACAGGGGGGATTTTACTCCCAAGAGACCCAGTACTTC. Residues: CASSPGQGGFYSQETQYF.

The chain recombines TRBV7-8 with TRBJ2-2; no clear D. Trimming took off 4 bases at V and 6 bases at J, with 15 bases between the two ends. CDR1 and CDR2 (germline): SGHVS, FQNEAQ. The CDR3 extends over 15 amino acids. The CDR3 region is CASSSSGFRAGELFF. The CDR3 nucleotides are TGTGCCAGCAGCTCCTCAGGTTTTAGGGCCGGGGAGCTGTTTTTT.

The chain joins TRBV2 to TRBJ2-5; maybe TRBD2 (5 bases). Germline V gene data show CDR1 as SNHLY and CDR2 as FYNNEI. The CDR3 consists of 14 residues. Trimming shortened V by 5 bases and J by 5 bases, and 15 bases separated the two germline ends. The CDR3 loop reads CASSLTVPGETQYF. The DNA of the CDR3 is TGTGCCAGCAGTCTTACTGTCCCGGGGGAGACCCAGTACTTC.

The genes are TRBV28 and TRBJ1-1, with D unresolved. Trimming removed 7 bases from V and 2 bases from J, with 14 bases in between. This CDR3 contains 14 residues. The germline V gene encodes CDR1 MDHEN and CDR2 SYDVKM. The CDR3 nucleotides are TGTGCCAGCACCGCTGGAGGTATCAACACTGAAGCTTTCTTT. Translated, it gives CASTAGGINTEAFF. The full variable domain, with the rest looked up from reference TRBV28 and TRBJ1-1, is DVKVTQSSRYLVKRTGEKVFLECVQDMDHENMFWYRQDPGLGLRLIYFSYDVKMKEKGDIPEGYSVSREKKERFSLILESASTNQTSMYLCASTAGGINTEAFFGQGTRLTVV.

This chain connects TRBV19 to TRBJ1-2; 7 positions match TRBD1. The CDR3 covers 17 residues. V gave up 3 bases and J gave up 4 bases; unmatched junction bases: 14. The germline V gene has CDR1 LNHDA and CDR2 SQIVND (reference sequence). CDR3 region: CASSIRVRRGLGYGYTF. CDR3 coding DNA: TGTGCCAGTAGTATTAGGGTTCGTAGGGGGCTTGGCTATGGCTACACCTTC.

The chain joins TRBV5-1 to TRBJ1-2; no clear D. Germline V gene sequence: CDR1 SGHRS, CDR2 YFSETQ. V was cut by 1 base and J by 1 base, with 11 bases left in between. The CDR3 runs 15 residues. CDR3 residues: CASSLIGTDNYGYTF. The CDR3 coding sequence is TGCGCCAGCAGCTTGATCGGCACAGATAACTATGGCTACACCTTC.

The CDR3, as DNA: TGTGCCAGCAGCGCTCCCGGGACCCGACAAGAGACCCAGTACTTC. This encodes CASSAPGTRQETQYF. The gene calls are TRBV5-6 and TRBJ2-5; D possibly matches TRBD1 or TRBD2 (5 bases each). The CDR3 extends over 15 amino acids. CDR1 is SGHDT and CDR2 is YYEEEE in the germline V gene. The ends were cut back, 4 bases at V and 2 bases at J, with 15 bases in the middle.

The CDR3 loop is CASTVNRMASTDTQYF. CDR3 nucleotide sequence: TGCGCCAGCACCGTAAACAGGATGGCTAGCACAGATACGCAGTATTTT. This chain connects TRBV5-1 to TRBJ2-3, with D maybe TRBD1 (5 bases). CDR3 length: 16 residues. Trimming shortened V by 6 bases and J by 0 bases, and 17 bases separated the two germline ends. The germline gives CDR1 SGHRS, CDR2 YFSETQ.

The chain is built from TRBV27 and TRBJ2-1; 7 bases agree with TRBD2. The CDR3 has 15 residues. Germline V lookup: CDR1 MNHEY, CDR2 SMNVEV (reference sequence). The junction had 7 bases not matched to a gene; V was cut back by 6 bases and J by 2 bases. CDR3 residues: CASRITGRPYNEQFF. CDR3 DNA sequence: TGTGCCAGCAGGATAACCGGGAGGCCCTACAATGAGCAGTTCTTC.

The chain combines TRBV2 with TRBJ1-2; 7 bases align to TRBD1. V trimming: 4 bases; J trimming: 4 bases; junction bases outside the gene matches: 6. From germline, CDR1 is SNHLY and CDR2 FYNNEI. The CDR3 is made up of 14 amino acids. The CDR3 here is CASSVKQGIYGYTF. CDR3 in DNA: TGTGCCAGCAGTGTAAAACAGGGGATCTATGGCTACACCTTC.